The table lists the clone carrying this TCR beta chain with a few counts. The sample comes from a study of blood T cell repertoires in COVID-19. CDR1 is SGDLS, CDR2 YYNGEE, per germline. J was trimmed by 2 bases and V by 0 bases; bases with no gene match: 2. The CDR3 loop spans 15 amino acids. Repertoires were generated with immunoSEQ multiplex PCR, while TCRdb's copy carries only in-frame clones and drops some. The repertoire has approximately 350,000 clones, 80% to 90% of them found once; the top ten carry around 2.8%. The sample taken for sequencing was peripheral blood. The chain employs TRBV9 and TRBJ2-3; 8 bases map to TRBD2. This clonotype originated in a woman aged 30 to 39 with COVID-19, enrolled during active disease. The CDR3 coding sequence is TGTGCCAGCAGCGTAGACGGGAGGGCCACAGATACGCAGTATTTT. This encodes CASSVDGRATDTQYF.